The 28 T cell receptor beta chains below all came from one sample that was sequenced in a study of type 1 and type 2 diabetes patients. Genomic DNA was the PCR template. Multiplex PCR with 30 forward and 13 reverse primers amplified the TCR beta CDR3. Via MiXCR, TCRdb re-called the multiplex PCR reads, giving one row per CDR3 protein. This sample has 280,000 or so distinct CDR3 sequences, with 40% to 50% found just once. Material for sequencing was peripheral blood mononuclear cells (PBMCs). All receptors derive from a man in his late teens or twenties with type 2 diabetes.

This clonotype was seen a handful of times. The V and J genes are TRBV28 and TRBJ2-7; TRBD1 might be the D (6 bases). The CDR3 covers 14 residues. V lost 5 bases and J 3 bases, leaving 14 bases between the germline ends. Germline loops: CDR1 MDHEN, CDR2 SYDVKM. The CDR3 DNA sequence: TGTGCCAGCAGTGAAGGACAGTTAGTCTACGAGCAGTACTTC. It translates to CASSEGQLVYEQYF.

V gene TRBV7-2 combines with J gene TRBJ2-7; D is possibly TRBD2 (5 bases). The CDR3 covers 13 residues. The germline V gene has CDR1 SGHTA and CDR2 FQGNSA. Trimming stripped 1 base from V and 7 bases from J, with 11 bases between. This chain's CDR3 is CASSLDLREEQYF. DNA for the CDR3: TGTGCCAGCAGCTTAGATCTTAGGGAGGAGCAGTACTTC.

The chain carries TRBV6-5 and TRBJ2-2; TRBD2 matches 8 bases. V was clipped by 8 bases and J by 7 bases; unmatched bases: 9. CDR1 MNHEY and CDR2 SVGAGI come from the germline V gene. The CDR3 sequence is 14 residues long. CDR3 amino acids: CASRPTSVGGELFF. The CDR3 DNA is TGTGCCAGCCGCCCGACTAGCGTCGGCGGGGAGCTGTTTTTT.

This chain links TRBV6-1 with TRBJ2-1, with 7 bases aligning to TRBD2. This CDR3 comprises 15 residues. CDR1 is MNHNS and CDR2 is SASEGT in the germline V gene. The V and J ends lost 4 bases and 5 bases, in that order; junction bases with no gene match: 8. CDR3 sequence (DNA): TGTGCCAGCAGTGGGGACTACCTTGCCCACAATGAGCAGTTCTTC. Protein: CASSGDYLAHNEQFF.

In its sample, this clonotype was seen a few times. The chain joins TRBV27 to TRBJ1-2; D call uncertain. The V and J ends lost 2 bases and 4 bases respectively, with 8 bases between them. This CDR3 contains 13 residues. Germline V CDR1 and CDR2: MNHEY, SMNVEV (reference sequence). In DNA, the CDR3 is TGTGCCAGCAGTTTAAGGGCCTCCTATGGCTACACCTTC. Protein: CASSLRASYGYTF.

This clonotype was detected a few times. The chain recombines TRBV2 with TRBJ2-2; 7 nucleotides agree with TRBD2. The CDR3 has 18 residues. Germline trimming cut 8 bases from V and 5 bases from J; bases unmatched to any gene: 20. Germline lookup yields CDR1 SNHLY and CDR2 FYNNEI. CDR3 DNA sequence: TGTGCCAGCTCGTATTCTCTGGGACTACCCCTAGGAACCGGGGAGCTGTTTTTT. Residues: CASSYSLGLPLGTGELFF.

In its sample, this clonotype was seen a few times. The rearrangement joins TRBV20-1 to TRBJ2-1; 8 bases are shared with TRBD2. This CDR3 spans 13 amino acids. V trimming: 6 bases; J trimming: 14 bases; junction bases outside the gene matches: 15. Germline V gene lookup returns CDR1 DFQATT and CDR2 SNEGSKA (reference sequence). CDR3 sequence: CSASRGRTAVEFF. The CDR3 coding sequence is TGCAGTGCCTCACGCGGGAGGACTGCAGTCGAGTTCTTC.

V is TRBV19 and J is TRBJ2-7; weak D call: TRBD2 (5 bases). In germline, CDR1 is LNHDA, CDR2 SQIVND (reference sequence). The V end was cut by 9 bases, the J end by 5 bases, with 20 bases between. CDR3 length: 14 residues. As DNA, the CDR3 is TGTGCCAGCACCATAAGTGCGGGTTACGACGAGCAGTACTTC. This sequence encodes CASTISAGYDEQYF.

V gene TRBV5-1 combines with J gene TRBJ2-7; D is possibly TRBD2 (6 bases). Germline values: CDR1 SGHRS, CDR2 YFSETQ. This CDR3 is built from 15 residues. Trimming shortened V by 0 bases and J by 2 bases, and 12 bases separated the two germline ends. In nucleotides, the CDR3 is TGCGCCAGCAGCTTGGGAAGCGGACTAACCTACGAGCAGTACTTC. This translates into CASSLGSGLTYEQYF.

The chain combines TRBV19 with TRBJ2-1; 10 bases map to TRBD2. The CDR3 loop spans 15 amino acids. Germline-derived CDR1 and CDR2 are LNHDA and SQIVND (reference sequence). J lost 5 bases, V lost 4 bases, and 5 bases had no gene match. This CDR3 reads CASSTLAGANNEQFF. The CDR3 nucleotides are TGTGCCAGTAGTACCCTAGCGGGGGCTAACAATGAGCAGTTCTTC.

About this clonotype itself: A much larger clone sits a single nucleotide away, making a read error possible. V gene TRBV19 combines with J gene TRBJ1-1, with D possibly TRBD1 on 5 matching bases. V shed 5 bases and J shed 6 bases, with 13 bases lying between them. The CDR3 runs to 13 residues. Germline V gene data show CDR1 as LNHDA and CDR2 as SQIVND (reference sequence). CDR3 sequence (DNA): TGTGCCAGTAGTCCCCGGACATGGCCTGAAGCTTTCTTT. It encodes CASSPRTWPEAFF. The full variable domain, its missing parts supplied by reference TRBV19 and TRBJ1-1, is DGGITQSPKYLFRKEGQNVTLSCEQNLNHDAMYWYRQDPGQGLRLIYYSQIVNDFQKGDIAEGYSVSREKKESFPLTVTSAQKNPTAFYLCASSPRTWPEAFFGQGTRLTVV.

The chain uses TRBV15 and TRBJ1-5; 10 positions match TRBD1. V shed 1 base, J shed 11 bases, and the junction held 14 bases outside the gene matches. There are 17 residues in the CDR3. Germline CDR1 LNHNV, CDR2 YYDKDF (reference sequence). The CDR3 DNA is TGTGCCACCAGCAGAGGTTCCAGTGGGACAGGGGTGAGGGCCCAGCATTTT. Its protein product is CATSRGSSGTGVRAQHF. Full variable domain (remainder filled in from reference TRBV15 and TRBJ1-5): DAMVIQNPRYQVTQFGKPVTLSCSQTLNHNVMYWYQQKSSQAPKLLFHYYDKDFNNEADTPDNFQSRRPNTSFCFLDIRSPGLGDTAMYLCATSRGSSGTGVRAQHFGDGTRLSIL.

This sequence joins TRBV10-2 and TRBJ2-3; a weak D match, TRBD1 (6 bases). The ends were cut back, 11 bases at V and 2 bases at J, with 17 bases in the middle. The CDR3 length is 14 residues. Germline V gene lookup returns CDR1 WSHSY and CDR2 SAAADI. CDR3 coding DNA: TGCGCCGCAAGTCGTGGGGGCAACACAGATACGCAGTATTTT. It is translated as CAASRGGNTDTQYF.

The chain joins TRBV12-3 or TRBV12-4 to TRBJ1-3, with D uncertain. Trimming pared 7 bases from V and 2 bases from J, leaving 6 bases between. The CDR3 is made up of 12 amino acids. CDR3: CASKSPGNTIYF. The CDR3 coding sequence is TGTGCCAGCAAGAGTCCTGGAAACACCATATATTTT.

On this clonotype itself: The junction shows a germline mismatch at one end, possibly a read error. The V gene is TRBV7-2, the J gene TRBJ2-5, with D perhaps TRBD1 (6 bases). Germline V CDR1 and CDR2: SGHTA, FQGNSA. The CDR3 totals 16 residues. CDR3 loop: CASSSTGGVGQGTQYF. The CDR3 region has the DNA TGTGCCAGCAGCTCGACAGGCGGAGTGGGCCAAGGGACCCAGTACTTC.

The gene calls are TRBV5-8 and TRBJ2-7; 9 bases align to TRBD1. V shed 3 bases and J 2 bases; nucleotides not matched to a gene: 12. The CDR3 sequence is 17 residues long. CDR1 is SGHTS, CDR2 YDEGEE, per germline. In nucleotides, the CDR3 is TGTGCCAGCAGCTCTCTCTTCTACGGGACAGGGACCTACGAGCAGTACTTC. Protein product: CASSSLFYGTGTYEQYF.

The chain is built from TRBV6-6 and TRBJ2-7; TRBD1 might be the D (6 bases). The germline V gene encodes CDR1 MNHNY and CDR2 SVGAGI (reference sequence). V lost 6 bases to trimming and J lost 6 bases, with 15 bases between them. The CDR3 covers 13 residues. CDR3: CASSESTGLEQYF. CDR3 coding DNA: TGTGCCAGCAGCGAAAGCACAGGGCTCGAGCAGTACTTC.

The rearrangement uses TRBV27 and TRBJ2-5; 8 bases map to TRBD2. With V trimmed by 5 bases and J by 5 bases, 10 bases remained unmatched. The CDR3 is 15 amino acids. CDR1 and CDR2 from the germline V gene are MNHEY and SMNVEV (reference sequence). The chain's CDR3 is CASSATSALRETQYF. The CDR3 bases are TGTGCCAGCAGTGCGACTAGCGCGTTAAGGGAGACCCAGTACTTC.

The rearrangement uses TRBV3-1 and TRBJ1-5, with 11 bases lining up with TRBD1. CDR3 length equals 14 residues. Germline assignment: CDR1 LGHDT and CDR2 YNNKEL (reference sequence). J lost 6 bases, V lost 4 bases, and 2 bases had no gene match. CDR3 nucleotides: TGTGCCAGCAGCCTCGGACAGGGGGCTCAGCCCCAGCATTTT. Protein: CASSLGQGAQPQHF.

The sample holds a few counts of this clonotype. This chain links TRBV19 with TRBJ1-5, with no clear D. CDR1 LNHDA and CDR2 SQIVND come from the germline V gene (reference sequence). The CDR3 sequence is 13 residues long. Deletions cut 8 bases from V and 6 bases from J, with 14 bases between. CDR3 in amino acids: CASGPGVGQPQHF. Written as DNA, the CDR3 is TGTGCCAGTGGACCCGGGGTAGGTCAGCCCCAGCATTTT. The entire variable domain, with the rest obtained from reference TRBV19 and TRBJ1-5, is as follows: DGGITQSPKYLFRKEGQNVTLSCEQNLNHDAMYWYRQDPGQGLRLIYYSQIVNDFQKGDIAEGYSVSREKKESFPLTVTSAQKNPTAFYLCASGPGVGQPQHFGDGTRLSIL.

CDR3 in DNA: TGTGCCAGCAGCCGTGGGGGGGGGAACACTGAAGCTTTCTTT. Translated: CASSRGGGNTEAFF. The rearrangement joins TRBV11-3 to TRBJ1-1; D is possibly TRBD1 (5 bases). CDR1 SGHNT and CDR2 YENEEA come from the germline V gene. The length of the CDR3 is 14 residues. Trimming removed 5 bases at V and 1 base at J, with 11 bases between. Full variable domain (rest looked up from reference TRBV11-3 and TRBJ1-1): EAGVVQSPRYKIIEKKQPVAFWCNPISGHNTLYWYLQNLGQGPELLIRYENEEAVDDSQLPKDRFSAERLKGVDSTLKIQPAELGDSAVYLCASSRGGGNTEAFFGQGTRLTVV.

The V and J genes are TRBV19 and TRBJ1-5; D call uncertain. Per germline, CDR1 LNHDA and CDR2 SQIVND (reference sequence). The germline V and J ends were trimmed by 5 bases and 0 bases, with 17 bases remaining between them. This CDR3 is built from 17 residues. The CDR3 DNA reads TGTGCCAGTAGTCGGTCGTCCAGCCTCTATAGCAATCAGCCCCAGCATTTT. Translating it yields CASSRSSSLYSNQPQHF.

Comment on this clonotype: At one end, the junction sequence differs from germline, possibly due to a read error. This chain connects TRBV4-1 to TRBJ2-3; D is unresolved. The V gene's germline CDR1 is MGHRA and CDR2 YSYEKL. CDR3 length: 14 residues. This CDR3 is CARSQVLLLDTQYF. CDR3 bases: TGCGCCAGAAGCCAAGTTCTACTCCTGGATACGCAGTATTTT.

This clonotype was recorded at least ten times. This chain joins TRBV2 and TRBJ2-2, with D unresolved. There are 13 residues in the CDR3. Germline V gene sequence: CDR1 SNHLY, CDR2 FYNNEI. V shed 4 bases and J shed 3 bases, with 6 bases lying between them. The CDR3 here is CASSGLYTGELFF. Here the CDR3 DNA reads TGTGCCAGCAGTGGACTTTACACCGGGGAGCTGTTTTTT.

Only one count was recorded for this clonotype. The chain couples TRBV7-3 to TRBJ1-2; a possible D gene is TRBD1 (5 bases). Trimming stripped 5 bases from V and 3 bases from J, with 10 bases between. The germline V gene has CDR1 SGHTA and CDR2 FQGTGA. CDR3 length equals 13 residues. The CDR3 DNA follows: TGTGCCAGCAGCCCAGGGTCTTACTATGGCTACACCTTC. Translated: CASSPGSYYGYTF.

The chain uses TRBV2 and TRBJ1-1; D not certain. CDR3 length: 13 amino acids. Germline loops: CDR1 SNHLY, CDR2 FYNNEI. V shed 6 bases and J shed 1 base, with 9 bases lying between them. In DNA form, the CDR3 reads TGTGCCAGCAGGACGGAGGGGAACACTGAAGCTTTCTTT. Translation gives CASRTEGNTEAFF.

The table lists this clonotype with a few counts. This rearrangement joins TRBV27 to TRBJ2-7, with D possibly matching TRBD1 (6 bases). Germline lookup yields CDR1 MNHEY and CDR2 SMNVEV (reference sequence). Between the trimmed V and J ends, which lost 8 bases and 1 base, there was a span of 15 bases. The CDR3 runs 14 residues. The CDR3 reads CASPTRQESYEQYF. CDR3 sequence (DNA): TGTGCCAGCCCCACTCGACAGGAGTCCTACGAGCAGTACTTC.

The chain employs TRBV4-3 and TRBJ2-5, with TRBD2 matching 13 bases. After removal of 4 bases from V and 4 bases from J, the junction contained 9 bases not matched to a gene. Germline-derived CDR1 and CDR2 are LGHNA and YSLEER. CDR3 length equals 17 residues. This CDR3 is CASSPKGLAGYGETQYF. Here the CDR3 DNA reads TGCGCCAGCAGCCCAAAGGGACTAGCGGGATATGGAGAGACCCAGTACTTC.